What follows are 32 T cell receptor beta chains derived from one specimen sequenced in a study of CD4 T cells in relation to SARS-CoV-2 and coronaviruses (dated by TCRdb to the early 2020s). The library was made by the immunoSEQ multiplex PCR assay. Sourced from immuneACCESS, this table was stored by TCRdb with only in-frame sequences that have V and J called. A share of the clones is absent; for the studies checked, an unresolved V gene accounts for under half, and the remainder has no known explanation. This sample is represented by fewer than 20,000 clones; around 82% of them were singletons. In total, the top ten clones hold about a tenth of the sample. No antigen is known for these receptors. CD4+ T cells from unexposed donors were collected before the COVID-19 pandemic (2011-2018). After about 10 days of culture, CD4+ T cells were isolated with the EasySep CD4+ T cell isolation kit. Specimen: CD4+ T cells from PBMCs, cultured in vitro. The receptors were gathered from a human donor in good health.

J is TRBJ1-3 and V is TRBV5-1; the match to TRBD1 covers 7 bases. The CDR3 runs to 15 residues. The junction had 8 bases not matched to a gene; V was cut back by 0 bases and J by 8 bases. Germline CDR1 SGHRS, CDR2 YFSETQ. The CDR3 sequence is CASSLARGRSDTIYF. The DNA for the CDR3 is TGCGCCAGCAGCTTGGCCAGGGGGAGGAGCGACACCATATATTTT.

This clone was observed a few times. CDR3 sequence reads: CASSLVGGQGRGVNSPLHF. The CDR3 coding sequence is TGTGCCAGCAGCTTGGTGGGTGGACAGGGAAGGGGAGTTAATTCACCCCTCCACTTT. The chain links TRBV5-6 to TRBJ1-6, with 8 bases fitting TRBD1. V trimming: 0 bases; J trimming: 6 bases; junction bases outside the gene matches: 14. This CDR3 contains 19 residues. Germline values: CDR1 SGHDT, CDR2 YYEEEE.

The rearrangement links TRBV21-1 to TRBJ2-4. TRBV21-1 is classified as a pseudogene. The CDR3 consists of 16 residues. CDR3 sequence: CASSSLSQEAKNIQYF. The CDR3 DNA follows: TGTGCCAGCAGCAGTCTAAGCCAGGAGGCCAAAAACATTCAGTACTTC.

This clone is labeled medium-sized. For the CDR3, the DNA is TGTGCCAGCAGCTTGGGACAGATGAACACTGAAGCTTTCTTT. Its translation is CASSLGQMNTEAFF. The rearrangement links TRBV5-5 to TRBJ1-1; maybe TRBD1 (5 bases). CDR3 length: 14 residues. CDR1 is SGHKS, CDR2 YYEKEE, per germline (reference sequence). V was clipped by 0 bases and J by 0 bases, with 6 bases between them.

The chain recombines TRBV2 with TRBJ1-3, with 7 bases matching TRBD1. The CDR3 is 17 amino acids. Germline CDR1 SNHLY, CDR2 FYNNEI. V lost 6 bases, J lost 0 bases, and 11 bases stayed unmatched. The CDR3 DNA reads TGTGCCAGCAGCGTTGACAGGGCCATCTTCTCTGGAAACACCATATATTTT. As protein: CASSVDRAIFSGNTIYF.

This clone was observed a few times. The chain links TRBV14 to TRBJ2-5; TRBD2 matches 11 bases. Per the germline V gene, CDR1 is SGHDN and CDR2 is FVKESK. CDR3 length equals 15 residues. After removal of 1 base from V and 5 bases from J, the junction contained 3 bases not matched to a gene. CDR3 nucleotide sequence: TGTGCCAGCAGCCAAGGACTAGCGGGAACTGAGACCCAGTACTTC. Residues: CASSQGLAGTETQYF.

This clone was found a few times. The gene calls are TRBV5-1 and TRBJ2-7; 9 nucleotides line up with TRBD1. CDR3 size: 16 residues. V lost 4 bases to trimming and J lost 0 bases; unmatched junction nucleotides: 8. Germline CDR1 SGHRS, CDR2 YFSETQ. CDR3: CASSPGQGFLSYEQYF. The CDR3 coding sequence is TGCGCCAGCAGCCCGGGACAGGGATTTCTCTCCTACGAGCAGTACTTC.

This clone was detected only a few times. This sequence joins TRBV6-6 and TRBJ2-7; TRBD1 aligns across 9 bases. CDR1 is MNHNY, CDR2 SVGAGI, per germline (reference sequence). V was clipped by 5 bases and J by 5 bases; unmatched bases: 4. The length of the CDR3 is 13 residues. In nucleotides, the CDR3 is TGTGCCAGCAGTAGGGGACAGGGACACGAGCAGTACTTC. Protein product: CASSRGQGHEQYF.

Within the sample, this clone is large. This sequence joins TRBV4-2 and TRBJ2-1, with 7 bases that match TRBD1. This CDR3 comprises 16 residues. The trim removed 0 bases at V and 4 bases at J, leaving 6 bases unmatched. Looked up from germline, CDR1 is LGHNA and CDR2 is YNFKEQ. The DNA of the CDR3 is TGTGCCAGCAGCCAAGATGTGGGCAGGGGGTACAATGAGCAGTTCTTC. It codes for CASSQDVGRGYNEQFF.

The CDR3 region is CASKGPTWVGELFF. DNA of the CDR3: TGTGCCAGTAAGGGGCCTACTTGGGTCGGGGAGCTGTTTTTT. The chain links TRBV19 to TRBJ2-2; weak D call: TRBD1 (5 bases). Trimming left V 7 bases short and J 7 bases short, with 16 bases between. Germline assignment: CDR1 LNHDA and CDR2 SQIVND (reference sequence). The CDR3 length is 14 residues.

V and J are TRBV28 and TRBJ2-6, with 7 bases aligning to TRBD1. Trimming cost V 7 bases and J 0 bases; bases outside gene matches: 6. The CDR3 runs to 16 residues. Germline V gene data show CDR1 as MDHEN and CDR2 as SYDVKM. Here the CDR3 DNA reads TGTGCCAGCAATGGACAGGAGATCTCTGGGGCCAACGTCCTGACTTTC. It encodes CASNGQEISGANVLTF.

This clone was detected once. The chain couples TRBV18 to TRBJ2-5; 7 bases match TRBD1. The CDR3 sequence is 16 residues long. Germline loops: CDR1 KGHSH, CDR2 LQKENI. J lost 0 bases, V lost 0 bases, and 4 bases had no gene match. CDR3 DNA sequence: TGTGCCAGCTCACCACCACAGGGGTCCCACCAAGAGACCCAGTACTTC. It is translated as CASSPPQGSHQETQYF. Together with reference TRBV18 and TRBJ2-5, the CDR3 gives the full variable domain: NAGVMQNPRHLVRRRGQEARLRCSPMKGHSHVYWYRQLPEEGLKFMVYLQKENIIDESGMPKERFSAEFPKEGPSILRIQQVVRGDSAAYFCASSPPQGSHQETQYFGPGTRLLVL.

The V and J genes are TRBV19 and TRBJ1-5, with 10 bases lining up with TRBD1. Unmatched junction bases numbered 7, after V lost 8 bases and J lost 0 bases. In germline, CDR1 is LNHDA, CDR2 SQIVND (reference sequence). CDR3 length: 16 amino acids. The CDR3 DNA reads as TGTGCCAGTGGGGACAGGGGCCCCTATAGCAATCAGCCCCAGCATTTT. Translated: CASGDRGPYSNQPQHF.

This chain joins TRBV15 and TRBJ2-1, with TRBD2 matching 7 bases. Germline V CDR1 and CDR2: LNHNV, YYDKDF (reference sequence). The CDR3 runs to 16 residues. V lost 5 bases to trimming and J lost 0 bases; unmatched junction nucleotides: 7. This CDR3 reads CATSSQRDSSYNEQFF. CDR3 in DNA: TGTGCCACCAGCTCCCAGCGGGATAGCTCCTACAATGAGCAGTTCTTC.

V and J are TRBV6-2 or TRBV6-3 and TRBJ2-5; no reliable D call. The length of the CDR3 is 15 residues. From germline, CDR1 is MNHEY and CDR2 SVGEGT. V dropped 2 bases and J dropped 7 bases, with 17 bases sitting between them. The CDR3 DNA follows: TGTGCCAGCAGTTACCCACTCCCCGACTTTGGGACCCAGTACTTC. Translating it yields CASSYPLPDFGTQYF.

This chain uses TRBV30 with TRBJ2-6, with D perhaps matching TRBD2 (5 bases). The length of the CDR3 is 24 residues. Per the germline V gene, CDR1 is GTSNPN and CDR2 is SVGIG (reference sequence). V lost 2 bases, J lost 0 bases, and 35 bases lay in between. This CDR3 is CAWSSLRFGPKDSVTSSGANVLTF. The CDR3 nucleotides read TGTGCCTGGAGTTCACTCCGGTTTGGGCCTAAAGATAGCGTAACAAGCTCTGGGGCCAACGTCCTGACTTTC. Combining the CDR3 with reference TRBV30 and TRBJ2-6 gives the whole variable domain SQTIHQWPATLVQPVGSPLSLECTVEGTSNPNLYWYRQAAGRGLQLLFYSVGIGQISSEVPQNLSASRPQDRQFILSSKKLLLSDSGFYLCAWSSLRFGPKDSVTSSGANVLTFGAGSRLTVL.

This chain joins TRBV9 and TRBJ1-2; 7 bases are shared with TRBD1. Trimming took 5 bases from V and 7 from J; bases not matched to a gene: 11. Looked up from germline, CDR1 is SGDLS and CDR2 is YYNGEE. This CDR3 comprises 14 residues. In DNA, the CDR3 is TGTGCCAGCAGACGTGGGACAGCCCGTGGTGGCTACACCTTC. Translated, it gives CASRRGTARGGYTF.

This chain connects TRBV5-5 to TRBJ2-2, with D perhaps TRBD1 (6 bases). V lost 3 bases, J lost 6 bases, and 15 bases lay in between. CDR3 size: 15 residues. The germline V gene encodes CDR1 SGHKS and CDR2 YYEKEE (reference sequence). The CDR3 sequence is CASSWATGGAGELFF. The CDR3 DNA follows: TGTGCCAGCAGCTGGGCGACAGGAGGAGCCGGGGAGCTGTTTTTT.

This clone was seen once. V and J are TRBV6-1 and TRBJ2-7; D is perhaps TRBD1 (5 bases). Germline values: CDR1 MNHNS, CDR2 SASEGT. Trimming pared 2 bases from V and 3 bases from J, leaving 14 bases between. The CDR3 loop spans 15 amino acids. The CDR3 region is CASSETASGIYEQYF. The CDR3 DNA reads as TGTGCCAGCAGTGAAACGGCTTCAGGGATCTACGAGCAGTACTTC.

The chain carries TRBV9 and TRBJ1-5; the D is unclear. Germline CDR1 SGDLS, CDR2 YYNGEE. CDR3 size: 17 residues. The V end lost 2 bases, the J end lost 0 bases, and 15 bases lay between the germline ends. CDR3 DNA: TGTGCCAGCAGCGTGGGCCCGGACCTTTATAGCAATCAGCCCCAGCATTTT. It specifies CASSVGPDLYSNQPQHF.

V is TRBV24-1 and J is TRBJ2-1; 13 positions match TRBD2. CDR3 length equals 17 residues. V was clipped by 4 bases and J by 5 bases; unmatched bases: 7. Germline V gene lookup returns CDR1 KGHDR and CDR2 SFDVKD. CDR3 protein: CATSDPRTSGRDNEQFF. The CDR3 DNA reads as TGTGCCACCAGTGACCCCCGGACTAGCGGGAGAGACAATGAGCAGTTCTTC.

The chain carries TRBV28 and TRBJ1-2; D gene unclear. V was shortened by 6 bases and J by 5 bases, with 10 bases between the two germline ends. Germline CDR1 and CDR2: MDHEN and SYDVKM. There are 12 residues in the CDR3. Here the CDR3 reads CASSPQSYGYTF. The CDR3 DNA reads TGTGCCAGCAGCCCTCAGAGTTATGGCTACACCTTC.

The chain has TRBV5-4 and TRBJ2-3; D is uncertain. This CDR3 is 13 amino acids long. Trimming removed 0 bases at V and 4 bases at J, with 6 bases between. Germline V lookup: CDR1 SGHNT, CDR2 YYREEE (reference sequence). CDR3 sequence: CASSLGSADTQYF. CDR3 in DNA: TGTGCCAGCAGCTTGGGGTCCGCAGATACGCAGTATTTT.

The chain recombines TRBV11-2 with TRBJ2-3, with D possibly being TRBD1 or TRBD2 (5 bases each). The CDR3 loop spans 15 amino acids. The germline V gene has CDR1 SGHAT and CDR2 FQNNGV. Trimming took 1 base from V and 3 from J, leaving 11 bases between them. The CDR3 DNA follows: TGTGCCAGCAGCTTAGTAAGGGGCGGGACAGATACGCAGTATTTT. This gives the protein CASSLVRGGTDTQYF.

The chain is built from TRBV20-1 and TRBJ2-1, with 9 bases matching TRBD2. V lost 5 bases, J lost 4 bases, and 12 bases stayed unmatched. This CDR3 is 16 amino acids long. Germline assignment: CDR1 DFQATT and CDR2 SNEGSKA (reference sequence). The CDR3 sequence is CSARGLAGDSYNEQFF. CDR3 sequence (DNA): TGCAGTGCTCGTGGGTTAGCGGGAGATAGTTACAATGAGCAGTTCTTC.

This chain joins TRBV23-1 and TRBJ2-1, with D possibly matching TRBD2 (5 bases). TRBV23-1 belongs to the ORF category, with a function that is uncertain. This CDR3 spans 15 amino acids. V lost 4 bases, J lost 3 bases, and 13 bases lay in between. CDR3 nucleotides: TGCGCCAGCAGTCCCCGGGGAGCGGACTACAATGAGCAGTTCTTC. Translated: CASSPRGADYNEQFF.

This rearrangement joins TRBV19 to TRBJ2-1; maybe TRBD2 (5 bases). Germline V lookup: CDR1 LNHDA, CDR2 SQIVND (reference sequence). This CDR3 is 13 amino acids long. V lost 7 bases and J lost 7, with 14 bases in between. The CDR3 loop is CASNGLAGNEQFF. The CDR3 nucleotides read TGTGCCAGTAACGGGCTAGCTGGGAATGAGCAGTTCTTC.

The rearrangement joins TRBV30 to TRBJ2-5, with 7 nucleotides matching TRBD1. V was clipped by 3 bases and J by 2 bases; unmatched bases: 6. The germline V gene has CDR1 GTSNPN and CDR2 SVGIG (reference sequence). This CDR3 comprises 14 residues. CDR3 DNA sequence: TGTGCCTGGAGCGGGACAGCAGCTCAAGAGACCCAGTACTTC. It yields the protein CAWSGTAAQETQYF.

J is TRBJ1-1 and V is TRBV9; TRBD1 aligns across 8 bases. The CDR3 totals 15 residues. Trimming cost V 3 bases and J 6 bases; bases outside gene matches: 10. Per the germline V gene, CDR1 is SGDLS and CDR2 is YYNGEE. CDR3 sequence (DNA): TGTGCCAGCAGCGAAACACAGGGGGTCGGAGCTGAAGCTTTCTTT. This translates into CASSETQGVGAEAFF. The full variable domain, in which reference TRBV9 and TRBJ1-1 provide the parts outside the CDR3, is DSGVTQTPKHLITATGQRVTLRCSPRSGDLSVYWYQQSLDQGLQFLIQYYNGEERAKGNILERFSAQQFPDLHSELNLSSLELGDSALYFCASSETQGVGAEAFFGQGTRLTVV.

The chain couples TRBV7-2 to TRBJ2-1; TRBD2 agrees at 9 bases. Germline V CDR1 and CDR2: SGHTA, FQGNSA. The V gene end was trimmed by 6 bases and the J gene end by 4 bases; junction bases not matched to a gene: 7. The CDR3 is made up of 15 amino acids. The DNA for the CDR3 is TGTGCCAGCAGTTTAACTAGCGGGTTTTACAATGAGCAGTTCTTC. Translating it yields CASSLTSGFYNEQFF.

The J gene is TRBJ2-2, the V gene TRBV6-2 or TRBV6-3, with 8 bases aligning to TRBD2. Germline-derived CDR1 and CDR2 are MNHEY and SVGEGT. V shed 5 bases and J 4 bases; nucleotides not matched to a gene: 9. This CDR3 region has 16 residues. CDR3 nucleotide sequence: TGTGCCAGCAGTCCCCTGGCGGGGGGTCTCACCGGGGAGCTGTTTTTT. Amino acid sequence: CASSPLAGGLTGELFF.

The sample holds a few counts of this clone. The J gene is TRBJ1-3, the V gene TRBV6-5; D is unclear. The germline gives CDR1 MNHEY, CDR2 SVGAGI. V lost 5 bases and J 1 base, leaving 12 bases between the germline ends. This CDR3 spans 15 amino acids. CDR3 nucleotide sequence: TGTGCCAGCAGTCCCCGGCGGAGTTCTGGAAACACCATATATTTT. Encoded protein: CASSPRRSSGNTIYF.